This TCR beta chain comes out of a study of Ad26.COV2.S vaccination and SARS-CoV-2 variants. CDR3 length: 15 residues. Germline CDR1 and CDR2: LGHNA and YSLEER. V lost 3 bases and J lost 0, with 11 bases in between. Method: immunoSEQ multiplex PCR; TCRdb's copy keeps in-frame clones and lacks some. The table has some 330,000 clones, about nine tenths seen once. Treatment indicated: around 19 received Ad26.COV2.S at low or high dose, single or two shots; 5 received placebo; per-sample allocation not given. Repertoires come from day 63 after the first vaccine or placebo injection. An adult of 18-55 years in Boston served as donor.

V usage is TRBV4-3 and J usage is TRBJ1-2, with D possibly TRBD1 on 5 matching bases. The starting material was peripheral blood, obtained in a trial of Ad26.COV2.S vaccine versus placebo. This receptor was obtained from a person aged 18-65 years who received the Ad26.COV2.S COVID-19 vaccine or a placebo. The CDR3 DNA is TGCGCCAGCAGCCAGGGGGTGTTCTCTAACTATGGCTACACCTTC. This sequence encodes CASSQGVFSNYGYTF.